These 20 T cell receptor beta chains were sequenced from one sample in a study of patients and donors after allogeneic stem cell transplantation. TCRdb reanalysed the RT-PCR reads using MiXCR and keeps one entry per CDR3 protein. The sample gives a few hundred thousand distinct CDR3 sequences, 35% to 45% of which show up once; 11% is in the top ten. Sequencing input: blood, either unsorted or a sorted T cell fraction (not recorded which). The receptors originated from a human donor who was either an allogeneic HSCT recipient or a stem cell or donor lymphocyte infusion donor (not recorded which). It is not recorded whose cells these are; they may come from a transplant donor.

This clonotype was recorded many times. The chain couples TRBV10-1 to TRBJ1-1; maybe TRBD1 (5 bases). This CDR3 has 12 residues. Germline V gene sequence: CDR1 WNHNN, CDR2 SYGVQD (reference sequence). V was cut by 5 bases and J by 3 bases, with 7 bases left in between. As DNA, the CDR3 is TGCGCCAGCAGTAGGGGAGACACTGAAGCTTTCTTT. Residues: CASSRGDTEAFF.

The chain has TRBV30 and TRBJ1-1, with unresolved D. Germline CDR1 is GTSNPN and CDR2 is SVGIG (reference sequence). This CDR3 has 10 amino acids. Trimming took off 3 bases at V and 5 bases at J, with 4 bases between the two ends. CDR3 sequence reads: CAWRATEAFF. CDR3 DNA sequence: TGTGCCTGGAGGGCTACTGAAGCTTTCTTT.

The chain couples TRBV29-1 to TRBJ2-7; 8 bases are shared with TRBD2. Germline V CDR1 and CDR2: SQVTM, ANQGSEA. The CDR3 has 16 residues. J lost 5 bases, V lost 4 bases, and 16 bases had no gene match. CDR3 in amino acids: CSVGLARSSGSNEQYF. The CDR3 bases are TGCAGCGTTGGTTTAGCCAGATCTAGCGGGTCCAACGAGCAGTACTTC.

The chain links TRBV11-1 to TRBJ2-1; perhaps TRBD2 as D (7 bases). CDR1 is SGHAT and CDR2 is FQDESV in the germline V gene (reference sequence). The CDR3 has 16 residues. Trimming took off 7 bases at V and 6 bases at J, with 22 bases between the two ends. DNA for the CDR3: TGTGCCAGCAACCACGATTGGGGGGGCAAGCCCAATGAGCAGTTCTTC. Translating it yields CASNHDWGGKPNEQFF.

This clonotype showed up just a few times. The V gene is TRBV7-9, the J gene TRBJ1-1, with TRBD1 matching 8 bases. The germline gives CDR1 SEHNR, CDR2 FQNEAQ (reference sequence). This CDR3 contains 16 residues. Trimming at V came to 5 bases and at J to 1 base, leaving 9 bases not matched to a gene. DNA of the CDR3: TGTGCCAGCAGCCAGCCACAGGGACAGGCGAACACTGAAGCTTTCTTT. This encodes CASSQPQGQANTEAFF.

This clonotype was seen a handful of times. The chain employs TRBV11-3 and TRBJ1-1; unclear D gene. The CDR3 contains 13 residues. Trimming took off 5 bases at V and 3 bases at J, with 10 bases between the two ends. The germline V gene encodes CDR1 SGHNT and CDR2 YENEEA. The CDR3 coding sequence is TGTGCCAGCAGCCCCGGGTCCGACACTGAAGCTTTCTTT. It translates to CASSPGSDTEAFF.

The chain employs TRBV11-2 and TRBJ2-1; D ambiguous. CDR1 and CDR2 from the germline V gene are SGHAT and FQNNGV. The germline V and J ends were trimmed by 5 bases and 1 base, with 9 bases remaining between them. This CDR3 spans 14 amino acids. CDR3 residues: CASSGMGSYNEQFF. The CDR3 bases are TGTGCCAGCAGCGGGATGGGGTCCTACAATGAGCAGTTCTTC.

The J gene is TRBJ2-1, the V gene TRBV6-5; D is unclear. From germline, CDR1 is MNHEY and CDR2 SVGAGI. V was cut by 6 bases and J by 0 bases, with 9 bases left in between. There are 14 residues in the CDR3. The CDR3 reads CASRDPSSYNEQFF. In DNA form, the CDR3 reads TGTGCCAGCAGAGACCCGAGCTCCTACAATGAGCAGTTCTTC.

The chain has TRBV5-1 and TRBJ1-2, with a weak D call TRBD1 (6 bases). CDR3 length equals 14 residues. Trimming left V 3 bases short and J 4 bases short, with 13 bases between. Germline loops: CDR1 SGHRS, CDR2 YFSETQ. Here the CDR3 reads CASSSGAGFYGYTF. DNA for the CDR3: TGCGCCAGCAGCTCGGGGGCCGGATTCTATGGCTACACCTTC.

This clonotype was seen once. V usage is TRBV20-1 and J usage is TRBJ2-5; TRBD2 agrees at 10 bases. V was clipped by 6 bases and J by 5 bases; unmatched bases: 6. The CDR3 contains 13 residues. From germline, CDR1 is DFQATT and CDR2 SNEGSKA (reference sequence). Here the CDR3 reads CSASGGATETQYF. CDR3 coding DNA: TGCAGTGCGAGCGGGGGGGCCACTGAGACCCAGTACTTC.

This clonotype was seen once. The genes are TRBV5-5 and TRBJ2-3; D remains unclear. The V end was cut by 1 base, the J end by 2 bases, with 8 bases between. The CDR3 is made up of 14 amino acids. Germline lookup yields CDR1 SGHKS and CDR2 YYEKEE (reference sequence). CDR3 DNA: TGTGCCAGCAGCTTGCGGCTGGCCACAGATACGCAGTATTTT. It encodes CASSLRLATDTQYF.

The chain links TRBV5-1 to TRBJ1-1, with D maybe TRBD1 (5 bases). Germline values: CDR1 SGHRS, CDR2 YFSETQ. CDR3 length equals 13 residues. V lost 4 bases and J lost 1, with 8 bases in between. CDR3 bases: TGCGCCAGCAGCACGGGACCGAACACTGAAGCTTTCTTT. This codes for CASSTGPNTEAFF.

The DNA for the CDR3 is TGCAGTGCTAGAGGAGTAATACGGGCCTCTGGGGCCAACGTCCTGACTTTC. It translates to CSARGVIRASGANVLTF. The chain has TRBV20-1 and TRBJ2-6, with D unresolved. Germline CDR1 DFQATT, CDR2 SNEGSKA (reference sequence). The CDR3 runs to 17 residues. V lost 1 base to trimming and J lost 0 bases, with 13 bases between them.

The CDR3 loop is CASSSWTGEYGYTF. The DNA of the CDR3 is TGTGCCAGCAGTTCATGGACAGGGGAATATGGCTACACCTTC. J is TRBJ1-2 and V is TRBV12-3 or TRBV12-4; 9 positions match TRBD1. CDR3 length: 14 residues. V lost 4 bases to trimming and J lost 5 bases; unmatched junction nucleotides: 5.

With respect to this clonotype: It may be a read error: a sequence one base away is much more abundant. The chain carries TRBV3-1 and TRBJ2-2; D is ambiguous. Germline V gene sequence: CDR1 LGHDT, CDR2 YNNKEL (reference sequence). The CDR3 runs 17 residues. V lost 1 base and J 5 bases, leaving 17 bases between the germline ends. This CDR3 reads CASSQGNWAPKTGELFF. The CDR3, as DNA: TGTGCCAGCAGCCAAGGGAATTGGGCCCCAAAGACCGGGGAGCTGTTTTTT.

This clonotype came up a few times. The rearrangement joins TRBV4-1 to TRBJ2-5, with a tentative D call TRBD2 (6 bases). The V gene's germline CDR1 is MGHRA and CDR2 YSYEKL. The germline V and J ends were trimmed by 0 bases and 5 bases, with 22 bases remaining between them. CDR3 size: 18 residues. CDR3 sequence (DNA): TGCGCCAGCAGCCAAGAATTTCCGGGACTGGCGTTTGTTGAGACCCAGTACTTC. This encodes CASSQEFPGLAFVETQYF.

This clonotype was seen more than once but under ten times. This sequence joins TRBV12-3 or TRBV12-4 and TRBJ2-7; tentative D call: TRBD1 (5 bases). V lost 2 bases and J 4 bases, leaving 12 bases between the germline ends. The CDR3 spans 14 residues. CDR3: CASSLRGFLYEQYF. In nucleotides, the CDR3 is TGTGCCAGCAGTTTAAGGGGATTCTTATACGAGCAGTACTTC.

This clonotype was seen only once. This chain links TRBV5-6 with TRBJ1-6; D ambiguous. CDR1 is SGHDT, CDR2 YYEEEE, per germline. The CDR3 sequence is 15 residues long. Trimming took 5 bases from V and 6 from J, leaving 15 bases between them. CDR3 residues: CASRSMGAGNSPLHF. CDR3 sequence (DNA): TGTGCCAGCAGGTCTATGGGAGCGGGTAATTCACCCCTCCACTTT.

The genes are TRBV4-1 and TRBJ1-1; D is unresolved. The CDR3 has 13 amino acids. The V and J ends lost 1 base and 4 bases respectively, with 7 bases between them. CDR1 and CDR2 (germline): MGHRA, YSYEKL. The CDR3 protein is CASSQGGTTEAFF. In DNA, the CDR3 is TGCGCCAGCAGCCAAGGGGGTACCACTGAAGCTTTCTTT.

This clonotype appeared a few times. The chain combines TRBV20-1 with TRBJ1-1; tentatively, D is TRBD1 (6 bases). CDR3 length: 13 amino acids. V lost 3 bases to trimming and J lost 4 bases, with 12 bases between them. Germline CDR1 reads DFQATT; CDR2 reads SNEGSKA (reference sequence). The CDR3 sequence is CSASRDTGTEAFF. The CDR3 coding sequence is TGCAGTGCTAGTAGGGACACGGGCACTGAAGCTTTCTTT.